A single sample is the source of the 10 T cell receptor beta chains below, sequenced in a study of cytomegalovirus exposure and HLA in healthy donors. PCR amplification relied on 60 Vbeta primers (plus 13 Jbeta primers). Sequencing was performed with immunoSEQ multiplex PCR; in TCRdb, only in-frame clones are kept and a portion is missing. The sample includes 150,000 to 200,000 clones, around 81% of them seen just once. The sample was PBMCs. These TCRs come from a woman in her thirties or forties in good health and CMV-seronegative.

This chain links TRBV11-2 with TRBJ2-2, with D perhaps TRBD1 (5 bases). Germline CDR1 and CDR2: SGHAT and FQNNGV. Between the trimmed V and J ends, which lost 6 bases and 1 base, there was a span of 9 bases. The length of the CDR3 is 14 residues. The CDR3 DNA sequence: TGTGCCAGCAGGCAAACAGGGAACACCGGGGAGCTGTTTTTT. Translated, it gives CASRQTGNTGELFF.

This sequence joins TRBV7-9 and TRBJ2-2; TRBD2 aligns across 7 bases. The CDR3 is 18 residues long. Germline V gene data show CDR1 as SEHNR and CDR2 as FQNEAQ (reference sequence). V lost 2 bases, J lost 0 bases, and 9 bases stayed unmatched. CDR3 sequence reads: CASSLRGWAGANTGELFF. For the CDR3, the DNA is TGTGCCAGCAGCTTACGGGGATGGGCGGGAGCGAACACCGGGGAGCTGTTTTTT.

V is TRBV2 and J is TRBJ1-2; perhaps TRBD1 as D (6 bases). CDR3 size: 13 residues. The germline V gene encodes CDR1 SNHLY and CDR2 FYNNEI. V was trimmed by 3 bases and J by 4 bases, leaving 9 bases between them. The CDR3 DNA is TGTGCCAGCAGTGATGGGACAAGCTATGGCTACACCTTC. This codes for CASSDGTSYGYTF. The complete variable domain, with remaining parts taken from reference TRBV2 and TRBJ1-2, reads EPEVTQTPSHQVTQMGQEVILRCVPISNHLYFYWYRQILGQKVEFLVSFYNNEISEKSEIFDDQFSVERPDGSNFTLKIRSTKLEDSAMYFCASSDGTSYGYTFGSGTRLTVV.

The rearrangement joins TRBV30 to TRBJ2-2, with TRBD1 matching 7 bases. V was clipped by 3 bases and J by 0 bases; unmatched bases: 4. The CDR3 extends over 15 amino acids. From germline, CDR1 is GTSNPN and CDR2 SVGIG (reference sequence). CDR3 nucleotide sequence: TGTGCCTGGAGCGGGACAGCCGCGAACACCGGGGAGCTGTTTTTT. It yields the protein CAWSGTAANTGELFF.

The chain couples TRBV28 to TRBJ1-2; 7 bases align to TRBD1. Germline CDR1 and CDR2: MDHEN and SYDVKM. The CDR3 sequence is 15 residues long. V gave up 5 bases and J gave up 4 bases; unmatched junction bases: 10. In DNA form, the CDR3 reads TGTGCCAGCAGTACAACAGGGGCTACGATCTATGGCTACACCTTC. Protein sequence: CASSTTGATIYGYTF.

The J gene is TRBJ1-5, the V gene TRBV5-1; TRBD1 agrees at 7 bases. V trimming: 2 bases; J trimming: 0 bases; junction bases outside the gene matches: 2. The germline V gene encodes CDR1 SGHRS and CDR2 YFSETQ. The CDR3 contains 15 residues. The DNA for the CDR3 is TGCGCCAGCAGCTTACAGGGGCTTAGCAATCAGCCCCAGCATTTT. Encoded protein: CASSLQGLSNQPQHF. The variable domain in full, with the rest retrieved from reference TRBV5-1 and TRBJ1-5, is KAGVTQTPRYLIKTRGQQVTLSCSPISGHRSVSWYQQTPGQGLQFLFEYFSETQRNKGNFPGRFSGRQFSNSRSEMNVSTLELGDSALYLCASSLQGLSNQPQHFGDGTRLSIL.

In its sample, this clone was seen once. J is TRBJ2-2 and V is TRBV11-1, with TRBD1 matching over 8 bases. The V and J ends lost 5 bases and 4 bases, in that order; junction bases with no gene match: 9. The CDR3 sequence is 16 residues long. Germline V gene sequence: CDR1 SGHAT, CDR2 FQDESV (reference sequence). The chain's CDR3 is CASSGQGTQTTGELFF. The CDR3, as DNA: TGTGCCAGCAGCGGACAGGGTACTCAAACCACCGGGGAGCTGTTTTTT. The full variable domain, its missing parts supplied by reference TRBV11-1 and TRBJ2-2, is EAEVAQSPRYKITEKSQAVAFWCDPISGHATLYWYRQILGQGPELLVQFQDESVVDDSQLPKDRFSAERLKGVDSTLKIQPAELGDSAMYLCASSGQGTQTTGELFFGEGSRLTVL.

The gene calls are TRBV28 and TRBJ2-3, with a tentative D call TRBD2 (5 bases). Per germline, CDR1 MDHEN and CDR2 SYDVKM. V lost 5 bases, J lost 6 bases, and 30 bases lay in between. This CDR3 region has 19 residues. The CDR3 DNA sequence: TGTGCCAGCAGTGACCACACCCTTCAACGGGAAGGAAAGAGTGATACGCAGTATTTT. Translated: CASSDHTLQREGKSDTQYF.

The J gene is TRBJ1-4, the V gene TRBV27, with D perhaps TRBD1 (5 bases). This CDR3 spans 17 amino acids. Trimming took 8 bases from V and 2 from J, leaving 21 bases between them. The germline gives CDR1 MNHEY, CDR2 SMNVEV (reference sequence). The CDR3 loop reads CASSPLDSFATNEKLFF. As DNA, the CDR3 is TGTGCCAGCTCCCCTCTCGACAGCTTCGCCACTAATGAAAAACTGTTTTTT.

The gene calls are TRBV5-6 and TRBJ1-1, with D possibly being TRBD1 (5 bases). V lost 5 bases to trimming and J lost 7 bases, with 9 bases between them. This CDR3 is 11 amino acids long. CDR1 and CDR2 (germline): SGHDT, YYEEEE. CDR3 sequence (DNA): TGTGCCAGCAGTAGACAGTATGAAGCTTTCTTT. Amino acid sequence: CASSRQYEAFF. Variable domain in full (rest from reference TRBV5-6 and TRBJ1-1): DAGVTQSPTHLIKTRGQQVTLRCSPKSGHDTVSWYQQALGQGPQFIFQYYEEEERQRGNFPDRFSGHQFPNYSSELNVNALLLGDSALYLCASSRQYEAFFGQGTRLTVV.